The clone carrying this T cell receptor (beta chain) was counted once. PCRs each included synthetic TCR analog templates spiked in. TCRdb's table, derived via immunoSEQ multiplex PCR, lists solely in-frame clones and lacks some. The table includes roughly 16,000 clones, roughly 87% detected once. The diagnosis in patients was locally advanced or metastatic urothelial carcinoma. The data are from a study of PD-L1 blockade in urothelial cancer. Across the study: Each participant's history included 0 to 3 prior chemotherapy regimens.

Germline V gene sequence: CDR1 MNHNY, CDR2 SVGAGI (reference sequence). V lost 4 bases, J lost 0 bases, and 9 bases lay in between. The CDR3 contains 14 residues. The receptor was derived from a man in his fifties or sixties with urothelial cancer. The starting material was PBMCs, obtained around atezolizumab (anti-PD-L1) treatment. The rearrangement joins TRBV6-6 to TRBJ1-1, with D possibly matching TRBD1 (6 bases). The CDR3 is CASSFGQLNTEAFF. CDR3 in DNA: TGTGCCAGCAGTTTCGGACAGTTGAACACTGAAGCTTTCTTT.